This T cell receptor (beta chain) was sequenced during a study of blood T cell repertoires in COVID-19. Overall study: There were acute and convalescent COVID-19 samples, and they came from the United States, Italy and Spain.

CDR1 is DFQATT and CDR2 is SNEGSKA in the germline V gene (reference sequence). This CDR3 has 19 residues. V lost 3 bases to trimming and J lost 2 bases; unmatched junction nucleotides: 19. This clone was seen a few times. Under the authors' procedure: It was from reference gene primer amplification that nucleated cell counts were estimated. Data came from immunoSEQ multiplex PCR; TCRdb stores just in-frame clones and leaves some out. For V, J and clone size, that table is used; D and trimming come from the DNA. The profile covers approximately 200,000 clones, with approximately 80% appearing a single time and less than 11% taken by the ten largest.

The genes are TRBV20-1 and TRBJ2-3, with TRBD2 identical over 8 bases. This clonotype was sampled from a woman of 80 years or more with acute or convalescent COVID-19. The sequenced material came from peripheral blood. The CDR3: CSASHETNRLAIPTDTQYF. DNA of the CDR3: TGCAGTGCTAGTCACGAGACAAATCGACTAGCGATCCCCACAGATACGCAGTATTTT.